Here is one T cell receptor beta chain with its context. Its antigen is still unknown. These data belong to a study of cytomegalovirus exposure and HLA in healthy donors. About the research overall: Genotyping showed 70% to 90% of roughly 400 donors falling in the Caucasian-associated ancestry cluster.

Overall study findings and caveats: Most of the TCR beta V segments (in an earlier analysis) were productive either about 87% or about 30% of the time.

Amplification used 60 Vbeta primers and 13 Jbeta primers. Using immunoSEQ multiplex PCR, the repertoire was profiled, and TCRdb retains in-frame clones only, with some absent. This table has tens of thousands of clones, more than 60% appearing once. Germline V CDR1 and CDR2: MNHNS, SASEGT. This CDR3 is 15 amino acids long. V shed 6 bases, J shed 9 bases, and the junction held 10 bases outside the gene matches. The chain uses TRBV6-1 and TRBJ1-6; 8 positions agree with TRBD1. Input material: PBMCs. The receptor comes from a male donor in good health and CMV-seropositive. The CDR3 loop reads CASSAGGTGTSPLHF. The CDR3, as DNA: TGTGCCAGCAGCGCGGGGGGGACAGGTACTTCACCCCTCCACTTT.